This T cell receptor (beta chain) was identified during a study of early T cells in non-severe SARS-CoV-2 infection. Each CDR3 protein is one row after TCRdb ran MiXCR on the 5' RACE reads. The sample consists of about 48,000 distinct CDR3 sequences, approximately 9.8% of them appearing once. This clonotype occurred many times. CDR1 is SGHRS, CDR2 YFSETQ, per germline. Trimming removed 0 bases at V and 3 bases at J, with 7 bases between. The CDR3 sequence is 13 residues long. Sequences were obtained from whole blood. V usage is TRBV5-1 and J usage is TRBJ2-7; no definite D call. This clonotype was sampled from an adult who was a healthcare worker with PCR-confirmed SARS-CoV-2 infection or an uninfected control (not recorded which). CDR3 DNA sequence: TGCGCCAGCAGCTTGGCCACGGACTACGAGCAGTACTTC. Translating gives CASSLATDYEQYF.